This T cell receptor beta chain was captured by sequencing in a study of cytomegalovirus exposure and HLA in healthy donors. Worth noting for this clone: Antigen specificity is unknown.

Study-wide results and caveats: Sequence variants that were highly shared formed a cluster that was likely a sequencing artifact. Among the CMV-associated chains, a few were confirmed in vitro as specific for CMV antigens.

The CDR3 length is 15 residues. The germline V gene encodes CDR1 LGHNT and CDR2 FRNRAP. V trimming: 5 bases; J trimming: 6 bases; junction bases outside the gene matches: 8. PCR employed 60 Vbeta and 13 Jbeta primers. Original methodology: A later analysis tallied 80 million or so unique TCR beta chains, 9 million to 12 million of them shared. Only in-frame clones appear in the TCRdb table, and some are missing; sequencing was by immunoSEQ multiplex PCR. Clone size and the V and J calls come from that table; the DNA yielded D and trimming. The sample shows over 120,000 clones, over 80% of them seen only once.

The chain uses TRBV12-5 and TRBJ2-1; TRBD1 aligns across 9 bases. The specimen sequenced was PBMCs. The TCR originated in a woman in her twenties or thirties in good health and CMV-seronegative. CDR3 DNA: TGTGCTAGTGGTCGCCCCGGGACAGGGTCCAATGAGCAGTTCTTC. It is translated as CASGRPGTGSNEQFF.